The 21 T cell receptor beta chains below come from one sample, sequenced in a study of regulatory T cells in long-lasting Graves disease. Time point denoted: newly diagnosed GD, antithyroid drugs for less than 3 months. The authors made the TCR library using RNA they extracted from PBMCs. Sequencing libraries for TCR beta were prepared with iRepertoire HTBI primers and Arm-PCR of CDR3 regions. MiXCR was run by TCRdb on the multiplex PCR reads, yielding one entry per CDR3 protein. Altogether approximately 360,000 distinct CDR3 sequences are present, approximately 12% being singletons, with the ten largest covering around 18%. The same data also contributed to another study, on T cells in Graves' hyperthyroidism and ophthalmopathy.

This sample comprised peripheral blood mononuclear cells (PBMCs), obtained at new diagnosis, from a patient treated with antithyroid drugs. Receptor source: a young woman with Graves disease.

This clonotype has at least ten counts. The V gene is TRBV7-9, the J gene TRBJ1-2; a possible D gene is TRBD1 (5 bases). This CDR3 spans 16 amino acids. Germline CDR1 reads SEHNR; CDR2 reads FQNEAQ (reference sequence). Between the trimmed V and J ends, which lost 4 bases and 2 bases, there was a span of 17 bases. The CDR3 region is CASSSRGTPRNYGYTF. CDR3 DNA sequence: TGTGCCAGCAGCTCCCGGGGGACGCCAAGAAACTATGGCTACACCTTC.

This clonotype appeared a few times. The V and J genes are TRBV9 and TRBJ2-5; 8 nucleotides line up with TRBD2. J lost 1 base, V lost 4 bases, and 12 bases had no gene match. The CDR3 spans 17 residues. Per the germline V gene, CDR1 is SGDLS and CDR2 is YYNGEE. The CDR3 nucleotides are TGTGCCAGCAGCCCACTCCAAGGGACTAGTTTCCAAGAGACCCAGTACTTC. It is translated as CASSPLQGTSFQETQYF.

This clonotype came up many times. The CDR3 nucleotides read TGTGCCAGCAGCTTAGGCCTCGGGGGCAGGGTTACCTACGAGCAGTACTTC. Its protein is CASSLGLGGRVTYEQYF. The chain combines TRBV13 with TRBJ2-7, with D perhaps matching TRBD1 or TRBD2 (6 bases each). The ends were cut back, 0 bases at V and 2 bases at J, with 17 bases in the middle. The CDR3 runs 17 residues. Germline CDR1 PRHDT, CDR2 FYEKMQ (reference sequence).

Only a few counts were recorded for this clonotype. CDR3 region: CASSWTHNQPQHF. The CDR3 coding sequence is TGTGCCAGCAGCTGGACCCACAATCAGCCCCAGCATTTT. This chain links TRBV5-5 with TRBJ1-5; no clear D. V lost 3 bases and J 3 bases, leaving 7 bases between the germline ends. Germline-derived CDR1 and CDR2 are SGHKS and YYEKEE (reference sequence). This CDR3 comprises 13 residues.

This clonotype was found many times. The chain is built from TRBV7-8 and TRBJ2-5; TRBD2 matches 8 bases. The trim removed 5 bases at V and 3 bases at J, leaving 11 bases unmatched. The V gene's germline CDR1 is SGHVS and CDR2 FQNEAQ. The CDR3 consists of 16 residues. CDR3 sequence: CASSRGVGGDEETQYF. CDR3 nucleotide sequence: TGTGCCAGCAGCCGAGGGGTCGGGGGGGACGAAGAGACCCAGTACTTC.

This clonotype occurred many times. The gene calls are TRBV11-1 and TRBJ1-2; perhaps TRBD1 as D (6 bases). The CDR3 covers 16 residues. Deletions cut 3 bases from V and 3 bases from J, with 17 bases between. From germline, CDR1 is SGHAT and CDR2 FQDESV (reference sequence). CDR3 coding DNA: TGTGCCAGCAGCTTTCCAGGGGCCGTGCCCGACTATGGCTACACCTTC. This encodes CASSFPGAVPDYGYTF.

In the case of this clonotype: This may be a read error, as it is one base from a much larger clone. V and J are TRBV6-2 or TRBV6-3 and TRBJ2-3; D may be TRBD2 (6 bases). Trimming stripped 2 bases from V and 4 bases from J, with 13 bases between. This CDR3 has 15 residues. Germline CDR1 reads MNHEY; CDR2 reads SVGEGT. CDR3 sequence reads: CASSYGGGGADTQYF. DNA for the CDR3: TGTGCCAGCAGTTACGGGGGAGGAGGAGCAGATACGCAGTATTTT.

This clonotype was recorded at least ten times. The chain links TRBV10-3 to TRBJ2-2; the D gene is possibly TRBD1 (6 bases). Germline assignment: CDR1 ENHRY and CDR2 SYGVKD. CDR3 length equals 14 residues. V was cut by 6 bases and J by 6 bases, with 14 bases left in between. DNA for the CDR3: TGTGCCATCAGGCCAGGGGATTTGGCCGGGGAGCTGTTTTTT. It specifies CAIRPGDLAGELFF.

This clonotype was picked up many times. The chain links TRBV15 to TRBJ1-5; the D is unclear. CDR1 and CDR2 from the germline V gene are LNHNV and YYDKDF (reference sequence). This CDR3 is 13 amino acids long. The germline V and J ends were trimmed by 6 bases and 2 bases, with 8 bases remaining between them. CDR3 region: CATSARGNQPQHF. In nucleotides, the CDR3 is TGTGCCACCAGTGCCCGGGGCAATCAGCCCCAGCATTTT.

This clonotype was seen repeatedly, ten times or more. The CDR3 DNA is TGTGCCAGTAGTACCGACTTGCGCGGTGGGGCCAACGTCCTGACTTTC. Amino acid sequence: CASSTDLRGGANVLTF. This chain uses TRBV19 with TRBJ2-6; D remains ambiguous. In germline, CDR1 is LNHDA, CDR2 SQIVND (reference sequence). The CDR3 runs 16 residues. Trimming took off 4 bases at V and 3 bases at J, with 13 bases between the two ends.

This clonotype was seen at least ten times. The chain carries TRBV5-1 and TRBJ2-1; possible D gene TRBD2, 6 bases. The V and J ends lost 3 bases and 4 bases respectively, with 14 bases between them. Germline V gene lookup returns CDR1 SGHRS and CDR2 YFSETQ. The CDR3 runs to 15 residues. CDR3 sequence (DNA): TGCGCCAGCAGCTACCGGGACTCTACGTACAATGAGCAGTTCTTC. Translating gives CASSYRDSTYNEQFF.

V is TRBV15 and J is TRBJ2-3, with no clear D. Deletions cut 0 bases from V and 5 bases from J, with 6 bases between. Germline CDR1 and CDR2: LNHNV and YYDKDF (reference sequence). The CDR3 consists of 13 residues. The CDR3 nucleotides are TGTGCCACCAGCAGAGATGAACTAGATACGCAGTATTTT. Translated: CATSRDELDTQYF. The full variable domain, completed using reference TRBV15 and TRBJ2-3, is DAMVIQNPRYQVTQFGKPVTLSCSQTLNHNVMYWYQQKSSQAPKLLFHYYDKDFNNEADTPDNFQSRRPNTSFCFLDIRSPGLGDTAMYLCATSRDELDTQYFGPGTRLTVL.

The sample holds a few counts of this clonotype. The CDR3 DNA follows: TGCGCCAGCCAGCCACTTACAAAAGCAAATCAGCCCCAGCATTTT. Amino acid sequence: CASQPLTKANQPQHF. V gene TRBV4-1 combines with J gene TRBJ1-5; D is unresolved. V dropped 8 bases and J dropped 4 bases, with 18 bases sitting between them. Germline CDR1 and CDR2: MGHRA and YSYEKL. CDR3 length: 15 amino acids.

This clonotype appeared many times. This chain links TRBV30 with TRBJ1-1, with D uncertain. Trimming left V 1 base short and J 4 bases short, with 10 bases between. The CDR3 contains 13 residues. Germline V gene lookup returns CDR1 GTSNPN and CDR2 SVGIG (reference sequence). The CDR3 DNA reads as TGTGCCTGGAGTGCCTCGGAGGTCACTGAAGCTTTCTTT. Translation gives CAWSASEVTEAFF.

This clonotype was picked up many times. The V and J genes are TRBV12-3 or TRBV12-4 and TRBJ2-3, with D possibly being TRBD2 (6 bases). The V end lost 6 bases, the J end lost 5 bases, and 15 bases lay between the germline ends. The CDR3 loop spans 14 amino acids. The CDR3 here is CASRQNAGGDTQYF. CDR3 DNA: TGTGCCAGCAGGCAAAACGCCGGGGGAGATACGCAGTATTTT.

This clonotype showed up many times. CDR3 sequence (DNA): TGTGCCAGCGGGGATCCGAACACCGGGGAGCTGTTTTTT. Translating it yields CASGDPNTGELFF. V and J are TRBV12-3 or TRBV12-4 and TRBJ2-2; unclear D gene. The V end lost 8 bases, the J end lost 0 bases, and 7 bases lay between the germline ends. The CDR3 contains 13 residues.

This clonotype was counted ten times or more. This chain joins TRBV20-1 and TRBJ2-3, with TRBD2 matching 11 bases. V gave up 0 bases and J gave up 5 bases; unmatched junction bases: 7. Germline-derived CDR1 and CDR2 are DFQATT and SNEGSKA (reference sequence). The CDR3 has 16 residues. CDR3 bases: TGCAGTGCTAGAGATGGGCTAGCGGGAGGAGAAGATACGCAGTATTTT. Encoded protein: CSARDGLAGGEDTQYF.

This clonotype was counted many times. The chain uses TRBV6-1 and TRBJ2-3; D gene uncertain. The ends were cut back, 6 bases at V and 5 bases at J, with 15 bases in the middle. The CDR3 has 14 amino acids. Germline values: CDR1 MNHNS, CDR2 SASEGT. The CDR3 nucleotides read TGTGCCAGCAGCCTTGGACGTGGTAGAGATACGCAGTATTTT. Protein sequence: CASSLGRGRDTQYF.

This clonotype was seen many times. V usage is TRBV2 and J usage is TRBJ1-2; the D gene is possibly TRBD1 (5 bases). Trimming cost V 5 bases and J 1 base, with 11 bases left between them. The CDR3 has 14 residues. The V gene's germline CDR1 is SNHLY and CDR2 FYNNEI. CDR3 nucleotide sequence: TGTGCCAGCAGTTCTGGGACCGGTAACTATGGCTACACCTTC. It yields the protein CASSSGTGNYGYTF.

Ten or more counts support this clonotype. The CDR3 region has the DNA TGTGCCAGCAGCCCTTTACGGACTAGCGGGGTTGGGCAGTTCTTC. It encodes CASSPLRTSGVGQFF. The V gene is TRBV7-2, the J gene TRBJ2-1; the match to TRBD2 covers 12 bases. This CDR3 has 15 residues. Per germline, CDR1 SGHTA and CDR2 FQGNSA. The J segment lost 12 bases and the V segment lost 5 bases, leaving 11 bases of the junction unmatched.

As for this clonotype: A much more abundant neighbour one base away suggests this may be a read error. The chain joins TRBV20-1 to TRBJ1-6; tentative D call: TRBD1 (6 bases). This CDR3 is built from 14 residues. CDR1 is DFQATT and CDR2 is SNEGSKA in the germline V gene (reference sequence). Trimming cost V 3 bases and J 10 bases, with 16 bases left between them. CDR3 amino acids: CSARGGAFASPLHF. For the CDR3, the DNA is TGCAGTGCTAGGGGGGGGGCTTTCGCGTCACCCCTCCACTTT.